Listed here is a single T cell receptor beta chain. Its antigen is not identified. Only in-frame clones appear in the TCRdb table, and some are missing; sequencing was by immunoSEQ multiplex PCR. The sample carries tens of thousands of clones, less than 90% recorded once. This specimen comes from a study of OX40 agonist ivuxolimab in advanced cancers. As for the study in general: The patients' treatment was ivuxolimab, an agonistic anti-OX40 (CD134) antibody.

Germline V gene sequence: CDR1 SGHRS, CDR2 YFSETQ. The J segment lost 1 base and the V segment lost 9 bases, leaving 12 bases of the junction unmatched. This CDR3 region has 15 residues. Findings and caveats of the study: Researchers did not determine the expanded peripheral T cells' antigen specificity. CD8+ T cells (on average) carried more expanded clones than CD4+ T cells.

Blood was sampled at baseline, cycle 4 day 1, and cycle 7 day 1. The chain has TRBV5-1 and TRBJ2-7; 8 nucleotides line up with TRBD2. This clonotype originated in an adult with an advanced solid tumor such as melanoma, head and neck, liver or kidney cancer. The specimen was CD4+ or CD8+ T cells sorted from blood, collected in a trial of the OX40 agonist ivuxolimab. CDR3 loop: CATRSGTSGSYEQYF. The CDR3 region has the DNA TGCGCCACCCGCTCTGGAACTAGCGGATCCTACGAGCAGTACTTC.